The rows below give T cell receptor beta chains drawn from one sample of a study of blood T cell repertoires in COVID-19. Data came from immunoSEQ multiplex PCR; TCRdb stores just in-frame clones and leaves some out. The sample lists more than 200,000 clones, roughly 80% seen once, with about 10% in the top ten. The sequencing sample was made of peripheral blood. The source is a woman at least 80 years old with acute or convalescent COVID-19. The CDR3 runs from the conserved cysteine through the conserved F or W. Clone size, where shown, is once, few, many, or a class for clones that have expanded.

clone_size	v_call	cdr3_aa
-	TRBV7-8	CASSLVLGTEAFF
-	TRBV28	CASGRGATEAFF
-	TRBV5-1	CASGLARTGELFF
-	TRBV9	CASSPRRDTQYF
once	TRBV4-2	CASSLGEGGASYNEQFF
-	TRBV3-1/TRBV3-2	CASSRGLAGPFEQFF
-	TRBV10-2	CASSDFPGTAEAFF
once	TRBV7-8	CASSLNVGRQDTQYF
-	TRBV7-2	CASSFETGISPLHF
few	TRBV18	CASSPLGQIAYEQYF
-	TRBV10-3	CAISEQGTYEQYF
-	TRBV9	CASSVVGSGGMDTQYF
-	TRBV6-1	CASSEAGGTSGNPNTGELFF
-	TRBV2	CASRSRDNREKLFF
-	TRBV7-2	CASTLTGDTEAFF
-	TRBV19	CASTSLGVGGTEAFF
few	TRBV19	CASSTQVTDTQYF
-	TRBV27	CASRRGTVNTEAFF
many	TRBV19	CASSITGATGELFF
once	TRBV9	CASSDGLAGGRGADTQYF
-	TRBV19	CASRTGTGGWDEQYF
-	TRBV9	CASSVDLDEKLFF
-	TRBV11-2	CASKDRGRQFF
-	TRBV12-3/TRBV12-4	CASSSRNEQYF
-	TRBV7-9	CASSLGAGLSSYNEQFF
once	TRBV7-9	CASSSQRPSGGAGDTQYF
-	TRBV19	CASSIVTSGQETQYF
-	TRBV29-1	CSVAQGRNTEAFF
few	TRBV7-9	CASSGQVQARVDGANVLTF
-	TRBV6-2/TRBV6-3	CASSYVAGSNQPQHF
few	TRBV7-2	CASSLLQIQPQHF
-	TRBV5-6	CASSLVAGSNQPQHF
-	TRBV10-3	CAIRTGTQETQYF
-	TRBV6-2/TRBV6-3	CASSRVAGGRNEQFF
-	TRBV12-3/TRBV12-4	CASSLQINQPQHF
once	TRBV28	CASSFLTGDQYF
-	TRBV7-9	CASSPTDGRGLEGYTF
-	TRBV12-3/TRBV12-4	CASRHTTGEAFF
-	TRBV13	CASSLEANTEAFF
-	TRBV15	CATSRAGSYNEQFF
-	TRBV6-2/TRBV6-3	CASSYDQGWYEQYF
-	TRBV7-3	CASSPRGGTYGYTF
-	TRBV29-1	CSVTGGVGDNVLTF
-	TRBV30	CAWSPWEVTYNSPLHF
-	TRBV28	CASSFPLSNQPQHF
-	TRBV5-4	CASSSVPSYEQYF
-	TRBV28	CASSSKNRGRGSPLHF
-	TRBV6-2/TRBV6-3	CASSRDTGNTIYF
-	TRBV14	CASSPGQGFADSGNTIYF
-	TRBV6-5	CASRDGAAGEKLFF
-	TRBV11-2	CASSLGGLNEQFF
-	TRBV30	CAWSEDRGYEQYF
-	TRBV19	CASSISGVTNTGELFF
-	TRBV2	CASSGRGANTEAFF
-	TRBV18	CASSQTSGGINEQFF
-	TRBV6-6	CASSPGTGGSYEQYF
-	TRBV11-2	CASSPDRGYLNYGYTF
-	TRBV2	CASKGDRGGYTF
-	TRBV10-3	CAISADRGGQETQYF